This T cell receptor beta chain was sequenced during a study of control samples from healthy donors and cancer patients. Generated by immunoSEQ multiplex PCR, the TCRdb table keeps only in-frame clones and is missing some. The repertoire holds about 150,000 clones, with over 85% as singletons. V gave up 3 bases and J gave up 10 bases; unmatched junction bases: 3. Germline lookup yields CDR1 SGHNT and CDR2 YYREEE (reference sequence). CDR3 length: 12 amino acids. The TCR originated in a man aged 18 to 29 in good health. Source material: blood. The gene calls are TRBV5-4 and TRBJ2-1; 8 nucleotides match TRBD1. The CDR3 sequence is CASSSWDREQFF. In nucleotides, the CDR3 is TGTGCCAGCAGCTCTTGGGACAGGGAGCAGTTCTTC.